This paragraph reports one T cell receptor beta chain. This sample was taken from a study of blood T cell repertoires in COVID-19. Libraries were prepared by immunoSEQ multiplex PCR; TCRdb keeps only in-frame clonotypes and omits some of them. This table has approximately 120,000 clones, approximately 90% appearing once. The CDR3 extends over 13 amino acids. V lost 4 bases, J lost 14 bases, and 5 bases stayed unmatched. From germline, CDR1 is KGHDR and CDR2 SFDVKD. This chain connects TRBV24-1 to TRBJ1-6; 9 bases match TRBD1. Sample: peripheral blood. This receptor was obtained from a human donor in a cohort sampled during active COVID-19. The CDR3: CATSEPGTGTLHF. In DNA form, the CDR3 reads TGTGCCACCAGTGAGCCCGGGACAGGGACCCTCCACTTT.